The 22 T cell receptor beta chains below were found in one sample sequenced in a study of CD8 T cells in Susac syndrome. It was with random hexamers that roughly 0.5 to 1 ug RNA was reverse transcribed. One entry per CDR3 protein results from TCRdb running MiXCR on the immunoSEQ multiplex PCR reads. The table shows about 190,000 distinct CDR3 sequences, with 93% occurring only once. Material for sequencing was CD4+ T cells from PBMCs. The receptors derive from a human donor in good health.

This rearrangement joins TRBV7-2 to TRBJ2-4; D uncertain. This CDR3 region has 12 residues. Trimming took off 4 bases at V and 13 bases at J, with 14 bases between the two ends. Germline CDR1 is SGHTA and CDR2 is FQGNSA. In DNA, the CDR3 is TGTGCCAGCAGCTATAGTTCGACCCTCCAGTACTTC. It encodes CASSYSSTLQYF.

The chain links TRBV5-6 to TRBJ2-5; TRBD2 is a possible D gene (6 bases). The V and J ends lost 6 bases and 5 bases respectively, with 20 bases between them. The CDR3 is 15 residues long. CDR1 and CDR2 (germline): SGHDT, YYEEEE. The CDR3 bases are TGTGCCAGCACCCTACAACTCTCGGGGGTGGAGACCCAGTACTTC. It translates to CASTLQLSGVETQYF.

The gene calls are TRBV9 and TRBJ1-1, with TRBD1 identical over 8 bases. This CDR3 comprises 14 residues. CDR1 is SGDLS, CDR2 YYNGEE, per germline. J gave up 6 bases and V 4 bases, and 8 bases lay outside the gene matches. The CDR3 spells CASSPWQGAAEAFF. The CDR3 bases are TGTGCCAGCAGCCCCTGGCAGGGGGCTGCTGAAGCTTTCTTT. Full variable domain (missing parts from reference TRBV9 and TRBJ1-1): DSGVTQTPKHLITATGQRVTLRCSPRSGDLSVYWYQQSLDQGLQFLIQYYNGEERAKGNILERFSAQQFPDLHSELNLSSLELGDSALYFCASSPWQGAAEAFFGQGTRLTVV.

In regard to this clonotype: A read error may produce the germline difference seen at one junction end. The chain employs TRBV12-3 or TRBV12-4 and TRBJ1-1; tentative D call: TRBD1 (5 bases). The CDR3 is 15 residues long. The CDR3 loop is CASSHPGRANTEAFF. The DNA for the CDR3 is TGCGCCAGCAGCCATCCGGGACGGGCGAACACTGAAGCTTTCTTT.

The chain recombines TRBV20-1 with TRBJ2-7, with 13 bases that match TRBD2. The V and J ends lost 3 bases and 5 bases, in that order; junction bases with no gene match: 19. This CDR3 contains 19 residues. Per germline, CDR1 DFQATT and CDR2 SNEGSKA (reference sequence). Here the CDR3 reads CSASTPGTSGVRVRHEQYF. The CDR3 DNA reads as TGCAGTGCTAGTACCCCCGGGACTAGCGGGGTGAGAGTTAGACACGAGCAGTACTTC.

V usage is TRBV7-3 and J usage is TRBJ2-1; D is unresolved. V was cut by 5 bases and J by 9 bases, with 11 bases left in between. The CDR3 extends over 12 amino acids. Germline V lookup: CDR1 SGHTA, CDR2 FQGTGA. CDR3 bases: TGTGCCAGCAGCCGGACCTGGGGTGAGCAGTTCTTC. Its translation is CASSRTWGEQFF.

The genes are TRBV18 and TRBJ2-7; no clear D. The CDR3 is 13 amino acids. Germline CDR1 is KGHSH and CDR2 is LQKENI. V shed 6 bases and J shed 3 bases, with 12 bases lying between them. This CDR3 reads CASSPSPRYEQYV. CDR3 sequence (DNA): TGTGCCAGCTCGCCGAGTCCCCGCTACGAGCAGTACGTC.

This clonotype was seen a few times. The V gene is TRBV28, the J gene TRBJ2-7; D may be TRBD1 (6 bases). This CDR3 region has 13 residues. Trimming pared 3 bases from V and 3 bases from J, leaving 9 bases between. From germline, CDR1 is MDHEN and CDR2 SYDVKM. CDR3 residues: CASSLTGGYEQYV. The DNA of the CDR3 is TGTGCCAGCAGTTTGACAGGCGGCTACGAGCAGTACGTC.

The chain joins TRBV6-1 to TRBJ2-7; 10 nucleotides agree with TRBD1. With 2 bases clipped from V and 2 bases from J, the junction kept 3 bases outside the gene matches. Germline V gene data show CDR1 as MNHNS and CDR2 as SASEGT. The CDR3 runs 15 residues. Here the CDR3 DNA reads TGTGCCAGCAGTGAACCGGGACAGGGGCCCTACGAGCAGTACGTC. Translating it yields CASSEPGQGPYEQYV.

The rearrangement links TRBV7-2 to TRBJ1-2; D not certain. The CDR3 totals 15 residues. The V gene's germline CDR1 is SGHTA and CDR2 FQGNSA. The V and J ends lost 4 bases and 6 bases respectively, with 18 bases between them. CDR3 bases: TGTGCCAGCAGCTCCCGGGCCAGTGACATAGATGGCTACACCTTC. Protein sequence: CASSSRASDIDGYTF.

The chain carries TRBV19 and TRBJ2-7, with a possible D match to TRBD2 (5 bases). There are 12 residues in the CDR3. The V gene lost 6 bases and the J gene lost 5 bases, with 11 bases spanning the gap. Germline V CDR1 and CDR2: LNHDA, SQIVND (reference sequence). CDR3 in amino acids: CASRLSGDEQYV. Written as DNA, the CDR3 is TGTGCCAGTAGACTGTCCGGGGACGAGCAGTACGTC.

The chain uses TRBV27 and TRBJ2-5; D ambiguous. The CDR3 sequence is 16 residues long. V was shortened by 3 bases and J by 3 bases, with 17 bases between the two germline ends. Germline-derived CDR1 and CDR2 are MNHEY and SMNVEV (reference sequence). The CDR3: CASSLQYRALKETQYF. The CDR3 coding sequence is TGTGCCAGCAGTTTGCAATATCGAGCCCTGAAAGAGACCCAGTACTTC.

The gene calls are TRBV10-3 and TRBJ2-4; D is ambiguous. The CDR3 extends over 12 amino acids. Germline V gene lookup returns CDR1 ENHRY and CDR2 SYGVKD. V was trimmed by 10 bases and J by 3 bases, leaving 10 bases between them. For the CDR3, the DNA is TGTGCCACCGGTTCTGGCAAAAACATTCAGTACTTC. Protein: CATGSGKNIQYF.

This chain uses TRBV4-3 with TRBJ2-1; 15 nucleotides align to TRBD2. The germline V gene encodes CDR1 LGHNA and CDR2 YSLEER. V was pared by 1 base and J by 9 bases, with 4 bases of the junction left unmatched. This CDR3 spans 16 amino acids. DNA for the CDR3: TGCGCCAGCAGCCAAGGGACTAGCGGGGGGGCGGGTGAGCAGTTCTTC. Translating it yields CASSQGTSGGAGEQFF.

This chain uses TRBV6-6 with TRBJ1-6; D unresolved. The CDR3 runs 9 residues. V was pared by 6 bases and J by 13 bases, with 4 bases between. Germline V gives CDR1 MNHNY, CDR2 SVGAGI (reference sequence). The CDR3 region has the DNA TGTGCCAGCAGCTCCCCCCTCCACTTT. This encodes CASSSPLHF.

CDR3: CASSFGLAGGIGELFF. The CDR3, as DNA: TGTGCCAGCAGCTTCGGACTAGCGGGGGGAATCGGGGAGCTGTTTTTT. This chain uses TRBV7-2 with TRBJ2-2, with 14 nucleotides matching TRBD2. The V gene end was trimmed by 3 bases and the J gene end by 7 bases; junction bases not matched to a gene: 4. The length of the CDR3 is 16 residues. CDR1 is SGHTA, CDR2 FQGNSA, per germline.

This chain joins TRBV7-9 and TRBJ2-1, with 8 positions matching TRBD2. With V trimmed by 5 bases and J by 5 bases, 11 bases remained unmatched. This CDR3 is 16 amino acids long. Germline assignment: CDR1 SEHNR and CDR2 FQNEAQ (reference sequence). CDR3 residues: CASSPLGSGGNNEQFF. CDR3 DNA sequence: TGTGCCAGCAGCCCCCTCGGGAGCGGGGGAAACAATGAGCAGTTCTTC.

V gene TRBV18 combines with J gene TRBJ1-2; D gene unclear. Per germline, CDR1 KGHSH and CDR2 LQKENI. The CDR3 runs to 13 residues. Trimming took 3 bases from V and 7 from J, leaving 12 bases between them. The CDR3 reads CASSPRILAGYTF. The CDR3 DNA reads TGTGCCAGCTCACCGCGAATTTTGGCTGGCTACACCTTC.

The chain uses TRBV20-1 and TRBJ2-5; 10 positions match TRBD2. The length of the CDR3 is 16 residues. In germline, CDR1 is DFQATT, CDR2 SNEGSKA (reference sequence). Trimming removed 3 bases from V and 5 bases from J; junction bases left unmatched: 12. CDR3 bases: TGCAGTGCTAGTGGGGGAGGGGGACTAGCGTATGAGACCCAGTACTTC. It specifies CSASGGGGLAYETQYF.

The rearrangement joins TRBV7-8 to TRBJ2-3; TRBD2 matches at 9 bases. CDR3 size: 16 residues. Germline CDR1 is SGHVS and CDR2 is FQNEAQ. Unmatched junction bases numbered 6, after V lost 1 base and J lost 4 bases. The CDR3 region has the DNA TGTGCCAGCAGCTTAGTTACTAGCGGGTTATCAGATACGCAGTATTTT. Translating gives CASSLVTSGLSDTQYF.

The V and J genes are TRBV15 and TRBJ1-4, with D unclear. The germline V gene has CDR1 LNHNV and CDR2 YYDKDF (reference sequence). The CDR3 runs to 14 residues. Trimming removed 4 bases from V and 5 bases from J, with 11 bases in between. In nucleotides, the CDR3 is TGTGCCACCAGCACCCCCCAGTTAAATGAAAAACTGTTTTTT. Its protein product is CATSTPQLNEKLFF.

The chain carries TRBV5-1 and TRBJ2-5, with a weak D call TRBD2 (6 bases). The CDR3 spans 14 residues. The germline V and J ends were trimmed by 1 base and 5 bases, with 12 bases remaining between them. Germline-derived CDR1 and CDR2 are SGHRS and YFSETQ. CDR3 in amino acids: CASSLSLAGETQYF. CDR3 sequence (DNA): TGCGCCAGCAGCTTGTCACTAGCCGGGGAGACCCAGTACTTC.